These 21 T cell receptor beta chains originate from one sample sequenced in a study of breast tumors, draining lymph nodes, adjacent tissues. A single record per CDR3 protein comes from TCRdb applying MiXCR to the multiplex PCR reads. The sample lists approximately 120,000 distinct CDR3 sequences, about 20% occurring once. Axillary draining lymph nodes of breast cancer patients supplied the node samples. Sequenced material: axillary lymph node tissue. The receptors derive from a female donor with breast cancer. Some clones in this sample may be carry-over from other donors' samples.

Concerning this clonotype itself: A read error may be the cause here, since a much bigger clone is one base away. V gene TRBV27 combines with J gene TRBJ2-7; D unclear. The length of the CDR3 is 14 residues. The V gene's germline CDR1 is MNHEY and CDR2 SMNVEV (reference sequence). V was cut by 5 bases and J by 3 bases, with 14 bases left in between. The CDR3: CASSAYDGSYEQYF. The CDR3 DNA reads TGTGCCAGCAGTGCATATGATGGAAGCTACGAGCAGTACTTC.

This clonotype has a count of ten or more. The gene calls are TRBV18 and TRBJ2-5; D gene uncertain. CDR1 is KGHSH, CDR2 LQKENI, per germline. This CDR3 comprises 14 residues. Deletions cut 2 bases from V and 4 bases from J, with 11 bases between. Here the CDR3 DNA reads TGTGCCAGCTCACCAAATTACTCAGGAGAGACCCAGTACTTC. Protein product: CASSPNYSGETQYF.

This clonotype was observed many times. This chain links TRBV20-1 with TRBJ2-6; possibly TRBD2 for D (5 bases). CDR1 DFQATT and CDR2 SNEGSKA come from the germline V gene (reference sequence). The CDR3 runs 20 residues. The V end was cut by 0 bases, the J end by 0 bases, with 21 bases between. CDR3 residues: CSARDYRGSAEISGANVLTF. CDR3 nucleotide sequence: TGCAGTGCTAGAGATTATCGGGGATCGGCGGAGATCTCTGGGGCCAACGTCCTGACTTTC.

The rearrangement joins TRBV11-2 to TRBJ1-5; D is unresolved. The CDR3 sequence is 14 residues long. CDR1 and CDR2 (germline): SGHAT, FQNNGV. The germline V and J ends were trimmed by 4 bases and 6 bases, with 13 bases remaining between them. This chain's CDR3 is CASSSGTTGQPQHF. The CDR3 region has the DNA TGTGCCAGCAGCTCAGGTACGACGGGTCAGCCCCAGCATTTT.

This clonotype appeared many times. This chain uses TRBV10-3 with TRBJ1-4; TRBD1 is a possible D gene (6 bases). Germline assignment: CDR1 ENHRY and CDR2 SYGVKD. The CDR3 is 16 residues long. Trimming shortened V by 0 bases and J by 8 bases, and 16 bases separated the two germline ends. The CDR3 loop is CAISESRTDEREKLFF. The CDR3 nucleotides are TGTGCCATCAGTGAGTCTCGGACAGACGAGAGAGAAAAACTGTTTTTT.

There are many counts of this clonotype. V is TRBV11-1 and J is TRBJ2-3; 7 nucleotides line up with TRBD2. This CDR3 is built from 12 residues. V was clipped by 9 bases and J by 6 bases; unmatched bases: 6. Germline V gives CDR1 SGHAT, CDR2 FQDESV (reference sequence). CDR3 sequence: CASGSGYDTQYF. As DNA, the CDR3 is TGTGCCAGTGGTAGCGGGTATGATACGCAGTATTTT.

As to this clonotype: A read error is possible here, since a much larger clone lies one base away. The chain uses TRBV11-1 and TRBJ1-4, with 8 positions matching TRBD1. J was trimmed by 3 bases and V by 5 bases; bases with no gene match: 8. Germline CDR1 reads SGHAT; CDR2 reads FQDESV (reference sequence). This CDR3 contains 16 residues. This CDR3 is CASSRGTGAANEKLFF. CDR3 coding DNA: TGTGCCAGCAGCAGAGGGACAGGCGCAGCTAATGAAAAACTGTTTTTT.

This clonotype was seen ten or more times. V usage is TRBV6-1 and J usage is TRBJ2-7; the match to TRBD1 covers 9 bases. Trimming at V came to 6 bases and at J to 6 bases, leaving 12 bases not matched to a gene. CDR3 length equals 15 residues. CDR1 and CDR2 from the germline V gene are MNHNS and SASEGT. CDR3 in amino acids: CASRLQGASGLEQYF. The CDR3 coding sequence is TGTGCCAGCAGGTTACAGGGGGCGTCGGGTCTCGAGCAGTACTTC.

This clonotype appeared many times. CDR3 in amino acids: CASSLGGSFYGYTF. The CDR3 DNA reads as TGTGCCAGCAGCTTAGGTGGCAGCTTCTATGGCTACACCTTC. The V gene is TRBV7-9, the J gene TRBJ1-2; no clear D. Germline loops: CDR1 SEHNR, CDR2 FQNEAQ (reference sequence). Deletions cut 1 base from V and 4 bases from J, with 10 bases between. The CDR3 runs to 14 residues. The entire variable domain, with the rest obtained from reference TRBV7-9 and TRBJ1-2, is as follows: DTGVSQNPRHKITKRGQNVTFRCDPISEHNRLYWYRQTLGQGPEFLTYFQNEAQLEKSRLLSDRFSAERPKGSFSTLEIQRTEQGDSAMYLCASSLGGSFYGYTFGSGTRLTVV.

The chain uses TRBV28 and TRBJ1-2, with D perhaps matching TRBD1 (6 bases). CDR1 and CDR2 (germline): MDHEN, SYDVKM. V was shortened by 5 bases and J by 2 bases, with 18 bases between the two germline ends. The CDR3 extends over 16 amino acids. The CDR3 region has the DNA TGTGCCAGCAGTCCTGGGGGCCTCTACCCGAACTATGGCTACACCTTC. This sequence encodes CASSPGGLYPNYGYTF.

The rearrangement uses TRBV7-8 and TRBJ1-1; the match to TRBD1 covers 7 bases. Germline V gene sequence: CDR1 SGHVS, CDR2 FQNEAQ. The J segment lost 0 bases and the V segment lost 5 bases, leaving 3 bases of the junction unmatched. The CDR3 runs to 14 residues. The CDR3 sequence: CASSAGQMNTEAFF. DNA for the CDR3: TGTGCCAGCAGCGCGGGACAGATGAACACTGAAGCTTTCTTT.

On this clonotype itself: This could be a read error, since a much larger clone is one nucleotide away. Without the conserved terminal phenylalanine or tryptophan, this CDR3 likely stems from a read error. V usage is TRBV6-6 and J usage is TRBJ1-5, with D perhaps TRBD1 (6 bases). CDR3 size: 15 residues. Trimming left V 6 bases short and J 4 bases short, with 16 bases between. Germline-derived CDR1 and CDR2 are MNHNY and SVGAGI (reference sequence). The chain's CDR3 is CASRGGLGLNQPQHL. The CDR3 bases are TGTGCCAGCAGAGGGGGTCTTGGTTTGAATCAGCCCCAGCATCTT.

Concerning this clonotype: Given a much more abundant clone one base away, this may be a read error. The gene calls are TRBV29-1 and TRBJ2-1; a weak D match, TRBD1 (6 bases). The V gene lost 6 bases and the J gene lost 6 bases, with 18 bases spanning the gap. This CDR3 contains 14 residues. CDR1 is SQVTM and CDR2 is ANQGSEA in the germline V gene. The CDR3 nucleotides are TGCAGCGTGAGGGGGTTACCCAGGGGCAATGAGCAGTTCTTC. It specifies CSVRGLPRGNEQFF.

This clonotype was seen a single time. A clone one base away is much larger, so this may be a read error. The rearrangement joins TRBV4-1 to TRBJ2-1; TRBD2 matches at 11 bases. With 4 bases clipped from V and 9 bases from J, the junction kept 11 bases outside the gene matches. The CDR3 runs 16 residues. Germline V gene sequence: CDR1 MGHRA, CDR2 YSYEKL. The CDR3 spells CASSPLLAGGWIEQFF. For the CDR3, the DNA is TGCGCCAGCAGCCCTTTGCTAGCGGGAGGATGGATTGAGCAGTTCTTC.

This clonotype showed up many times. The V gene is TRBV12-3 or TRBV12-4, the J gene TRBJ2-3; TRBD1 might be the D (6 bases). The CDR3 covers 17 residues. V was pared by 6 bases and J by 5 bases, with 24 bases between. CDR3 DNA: TGTGCCAGCAGCCCTACCGGGACCAAGGGGGAAGAAGATACGCAGTATTTT. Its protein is CASSPTGTKGEEDTQYF.

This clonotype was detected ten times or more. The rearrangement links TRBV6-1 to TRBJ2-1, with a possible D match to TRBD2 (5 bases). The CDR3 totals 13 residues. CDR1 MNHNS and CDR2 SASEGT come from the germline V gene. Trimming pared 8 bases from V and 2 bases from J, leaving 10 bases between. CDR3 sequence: CASRGGPYNEQFF. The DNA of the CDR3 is TGTGCCAGCCGGGGTGGCCCCTACAATGAGCAGTTCTTC.

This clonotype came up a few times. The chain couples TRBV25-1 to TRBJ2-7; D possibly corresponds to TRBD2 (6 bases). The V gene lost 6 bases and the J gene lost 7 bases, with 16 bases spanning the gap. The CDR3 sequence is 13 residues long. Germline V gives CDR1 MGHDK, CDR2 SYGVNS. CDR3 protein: CASRERGAGEQYF. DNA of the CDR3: TGTGCCAGCAGAGAGAGAGGCGCGGGGGAGCAGTACTTC.

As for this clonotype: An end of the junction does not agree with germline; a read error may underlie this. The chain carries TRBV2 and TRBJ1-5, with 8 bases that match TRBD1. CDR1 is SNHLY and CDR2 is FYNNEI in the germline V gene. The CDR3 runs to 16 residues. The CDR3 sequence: CASSVQGARSNQPQHF. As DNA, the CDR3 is TGTGCCAGCAGCGTCCAGGGGGCGCGTAGCAATCAGCCCCAGCATTTC. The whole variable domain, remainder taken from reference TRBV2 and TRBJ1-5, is EPEVTQTPSHQVTQMGQEVILRCVPISNHLYFYWYRQILGQKVEFLVSFYNNEISEKSEIFDDQFSVERPDGSNFTLKIRSTKLEDSAMYFCASSVQGARSNQPQHFGDGTRLSIL.

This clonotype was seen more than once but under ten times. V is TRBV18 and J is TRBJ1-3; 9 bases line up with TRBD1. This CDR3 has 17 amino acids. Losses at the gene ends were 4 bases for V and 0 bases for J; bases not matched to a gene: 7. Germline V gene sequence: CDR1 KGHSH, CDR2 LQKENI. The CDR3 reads CASSLVPGQGSGNTIYF. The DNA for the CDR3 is TGTGCCAGCTCACTAGTCCCGGGACAGGGCTCTGGAAACACCATATATTTT. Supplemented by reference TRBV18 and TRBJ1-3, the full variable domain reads NAGVMQNPRHLVRRRGQEARLRCSPMKGHSHVYWYRQLPEEGLKFMVYLQKENIIDESGMPKERFSAEFPKEGPSILRIQQVVRGDSAAYFCASSLVPGQGSGNTIYFGEGSWLTVV.

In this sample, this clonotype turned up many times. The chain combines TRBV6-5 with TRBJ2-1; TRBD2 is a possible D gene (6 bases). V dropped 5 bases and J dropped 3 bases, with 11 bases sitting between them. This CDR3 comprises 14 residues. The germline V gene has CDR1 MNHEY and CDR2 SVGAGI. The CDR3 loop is CASSPMDYYNEQFF. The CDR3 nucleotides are TGTGCCAGCAGTCCTATGGACTACTACAATGAGCAGTTCTTC.

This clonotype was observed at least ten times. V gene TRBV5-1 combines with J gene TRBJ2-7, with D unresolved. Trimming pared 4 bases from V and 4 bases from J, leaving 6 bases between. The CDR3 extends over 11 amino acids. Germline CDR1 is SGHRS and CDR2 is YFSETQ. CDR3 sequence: CASSGEYEQYF. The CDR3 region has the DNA TGCGCCAGCAGCGGGGAATACGAGCAGTACTTC.